The clone carrying this T cell receptor (beta chain) was picked up many times. The antigen is not known. This record belongs to a study of early T cells in non-severe SARS-CoV-2 infection. About the study: Bulk RNA isolated from unsorted whole blood underwent sequencing; chains were not paired. Study-wide results and caveats: In VDJdb matching, anti-spike CD8 responses were favored while private and CD4 specificities went missing.

Germline values: CDR1 DFQATT, CDR2 SNEGSKA (reference sequence). The CDR3 is 15 residues long. The junction had 11 bases not matched to a gene; V was cut back by 6 bases and J by 2 bases. Unique molecular identifier tags were affixed to discrete cDNA molecules. Using its own MiXCR run on the 5' RACE reads, TCRdb lists one record per CDR3 protein. The data contain about 80,000 distinct CDR3 sequences, 5.5% to 7.5% of them singletons. V gene TRBV20-1 combines with J gene TRBJ2-3; 7 positions agree with TRBD2. The TCR originated in an adult who was a healthcare worker with PCR-confirmed SARS-CoV-2 infection or an uninfected control (not recorded which). The sequenced material came from whole blood. This CDR3 reads CSARRTSTLTDTQYF. DNA of the CDR3: TGCAGTGCGCGCCGGACTAGTACCCTCACAGATACGCAGTATTTT.